The clone carrying this T cell receptor beta chain was recorded at least ten times. The sample comes from a study of early T cells in non-severe SARS-CoV-2 infection. In the study overall: Sequenced bulk RNA came from whole blood that was unsorted, and chains were unpaired.

Trimming took off 0 bases at V and 6 bases at J, with 11 bases between the two ends. CDR1 SGHRS and CDR2 YFSETQ come from the germline V gene. This CDR3 spans 14 amino acids. Researchers tagged individual cDNA molecules with unique molecular identifiers. TCRdb redid the calling of the 5' RACE reads with MiXCR, one entry per CDR3 protein. The table records about 18,000 distinct CDR3 sequences, 4.5% to 6.5% of them present only once. The specimen was whole blood. The chain joins TRBV5-1 to TRBJ2-3; no firm D call. This clonotype was obtained from an adult who was a healthcare worker with PCR-confirmed SARS-CoV-2 infection or an uninfected control (not recorded which). Here the CDR3 reads CASSLGVLADTQYF. CDR3 nucleotides: TGCGCCAGCAGCTTGGGAGTTTTAGCCGATACGCAGTATTTT.